These T cell receptor beta chains were read from a single sample in a study of shared clonotypes between healthy human individuals. Clones were read by immunoSEQ multiplex PCR, and TCRdb kept only the in-frame ones, dropping some. The sample has a few million clones, 93% seen once. The sequencing input was naive CD8+ T cells from PBMCs. The receptors originated from a man aged 18 to 30 in good health. Some clones in this sample may be carry-over from other donors' samples. Each CDR3 is given with its conserved first and last residue. The order of the fields is D gene, clone size, J gene, V gene, CDR3 protein, CDR3 DNA. D genes are given only for firm matches. Clone size is stated in some rows and not others, as once, few, many or a class when expanded.

D gene: -
clone size: -
J gene: TRBJ1-3
V gene: TRBV15
CDR3 protein: CATSRGSVSSGNTIYF
CDR3 DNA: TGTGCCACCAGCAGAGGGTCAGTGAGCTCTGGAAACACCATATATTTT

D gene: -
clone size: -
J gene: TRBJ2-7
V gene: TRBV7-9
CDR3 protein: CASSLALSEQYF
CDR3 DNA: TGTGCCAGCAGCTTAGCGCTTAGCGAGCAGTACTTC

D gene: -
clone size: -
J gene: TRBJ2-3
V gene: TRBV7-9
CDR3 protein: CASSLGPKDTQYF
CDR3 DNA: TGTGCCAGCAGCTTAGGACCCAAAGATACGCAGTATTTT

D gene: -
clone size: -
J gene: TRBJ2-7
V gene: TRBV7-9
CDR3 protein: CASSPMDSSYEQYF
CDR3 DNA: TGTGCCAGCAGCCCCATGGACAGCTCCTACGAGCAGTACTTC

D gene: -
clone size: -
J gene: TRBJ2-2
V gene: TRBV2
CDR3 protein: CAKVKMNTGELFF
CDR3 DNA: TGTGCCAAAGTCAAGATGAACACCGGGGAGCTGTTTTTT

D gene: -
clone size: once
J gene: TRBJ1-3
V gene: TRBV9
CDR3 protein: CASSARSSLPGNTIYF
CDR3 DNA: TGTGCCAGCAGCGCACGCTCGTCGCTCCCTGGAAACACCATATATTTT

D gene: -
clone size: once
J gene: TRBJ2-1
V gene: TRBV5-4
CDR3 protein: CASSPLGETRRSYNEQFF
CDR3 DNA: TGTGCCAGCAGCCCTCTCGGGGAGACTAGACGCTCCTACAATGAGCAGTTCTTC

D gene: -
clone size: -
J gene: TRBJ2-1
V gene: TRBV7-3
CDR3 protein: CASRQPSGEQFF
CDR3 DNA: TGTGCCAGCAGGCAGCCCTCCGGTGAGCAGTTCTTC

D gene: TRBD1
clone size: -
J gene: TRBJ1-1
V gene: TRBV11-2
CDR3 protein: CASSLDRGIEAFF
CDR3 DNA: TGTGCCAGCAGCTTGGACAGGGGGATTGAAGCTTTCTTT

D gene: -
clone size: -
J gene: TRBJ1-2
V gene: TRBV6-6
CDR3 protein: CASSYQDTNYGYTF
CDR3 DNA: TGTGCCAGCAGTTATCAGGACACTAACTATGGCTACACCTTC

D gene: -
clone size: -
J gene: TRBJ1-4
V gene: TRBV5-1
CDR3 protein: CASSFGGRQRNEKLFF
CDR3 DNA: TGCGCCAGCAGCTTCGGGGGTAGGCAGCGTAATGAAAAACTGTTTTTT

D gene: -
clone size: -
J gene: TRBJ2-7
V gene: TRBV6-1
CDR3 protein: CASSEGGSFPYEQYF
CDR3 DNA: TGTGCCAGCAGTGAAGGGGGGAGTTTCCCCTACGAGCAGTACTTC

D gene: -
clone size: -
J gene: TRBJ2-2
V gene: TRBV27
CDR3 protein: CASPSATGELFF
CDR3 DNA: TGTGCCAGTCCTAGCGCCACCGGGGAGCTGTTTTTT

D gene: -
clone size: -
J gene: TRBJ2-5
V gene: TRBV4-1
CDR3 protein: CASSQVDRETQYF
CDR3 DNA: TGCGCCAGCAGCCAAGTGGATAGGGAGACCCAGTACTTC

D gene: -
clone size: -
J gene: TRBJ2-4
V gene: TRBV10-3
CDR3 protein: CAISEGGGAQLLAKNIQYF
CDR3 DNA: TGTGCCATCAGTGAAGGTGGGGGCGCCCAACTCCTAGCCAAAAACATTCAGTACTTC

D gene: -
clone size: -
J gene: TRBJ2-5
V gene: TRBV9
CDR3 protein: CASSVGSVRETQYF
CDR3 DNA: TGTGCCAGCAGCGTAGGTTCGGTAAGGGAGACCCAGTACTTC

D gene: -
clone size: -
J gene: TRBJ2-2
V gene: TRBV14
CDR3 protein: CASSQVLGRQNTGELFF
CDR3 DNA: TGTGCCAGCAGCCAAGTTCTGGGCAGACAGAACACCGGGGAGCTGTTTTTT

D gene: -
clone size: -
J gene: TRBJ1-1
V gene: TRBV2
CDR3 protein: CASSEGLKGTEAFF
CDR3 DNA: TGTGCCAGCAGTGAAGGGCTTAAAGGGACTGAAGCTTTCTTT

D gene: -
clone size: -
J gene: TRBJ1-2
V gene: TRBV2
CDR3 protein: CASRGGPAILNGYTF
CDR3 DNA: TGTGCCAGCAGGGGTGGGCCGGCCATTTTGAATGGCTACACCTTC

D gene: -
clone size: once
J gene: TRBJ2-7
V gene: TRBV13
CDR3 protein: CASSQEDSPYEQYF
CDR3 DNA: TGTGCCAGCAGCCAGGAGGACAGCCCCTACGAGCAGTACTTC

D gene: TRBD2
clone size: -
J gene: TRBJ2-1
V gene: TRBV6-1
CDR3 protein: CASSELREGPEQFF
CDR3 DNA: TGTGCCAGCAGTGAATTGCGGGAGGGCCCTGAGCAGTTCTTC

D gene: -
clone size: -
J gene: TRBJ1-5
V gene: TRBV19
CDR3 protein: CASSTPGTGDNQPQHF
CDR3 DNA: TGTGCCAGTAGTACGCCAGGGACCGGTGACAATCAGCCCCAGCATTTT

D gene: TRBD2
clone size: -
J gene: TRBJ2-4
V gene: TRBV25-1
CDR3 protein: CASSGLAGGPSAKNIQYF
CDR3 DNA: TGTGCCAGCAGCGGACTAGCGGGAGGGCCTTCTGCCAAAAACATTCAGTACTTC

D gene: -
clone size: -
J gene: TRBJ2-7
V gene: TRBV6-6
CDR3 protein: CASSYPGLPRMYEQYF
CDR3 DNA: TGTGCCAGCAGTTACCCAGGACTACCGCGGATGTACGAGCAGTACTTC

D gene: TRBD2
clone size: -
J gene: TRBJ2-1
V gene: TRBV11-1
CDR3 protein: CASSLSYPGTSLDEQFF
CDR3 DNA: TGTGCCAGCAGCTTAAGTTACCCCGGGACTAGTCTTGATGAGCAGTTCTTC

D gene: -
clone size: -
J gene: TRBJ2-5
V gene: TRBV2
CDR3 protein: CASIREPQQTQYF
CDR3 DNA: TGTGCCAGCATCCGGGAGCCCCAACAGACCCAGTACTTC

D gene: -
clone size: -
J gene: TRBJ2-7
V gene: TRBV25-1
CDR3 protein: CASRDSSYEQYF
CDR3 DNA: TGTGCCAGCAGGGACAGCTCCTACGAGCAGTACTTC

D gene: -
clone size: once
J gene: TRBJ2-7
V gene: TRBV6-1
CDR3 protein: CASSLGAGPSYEQYF
CDR3 DNA: TGTGCCAGCAGCTTAGGGGCAGGGCCATCCTACGAGCAGTACTTC

D gene: -
clone size: -
J gene: TRBJ1-2
V gene: TRBV5-1
CDR3 protein: CASSLSPGSNYGYTF
CDR3 DNA: TGCGCCAGCAGCTTGTCGCCAGGGTCAAACTATGGCTACACCTTC

D gene: -
clone size: -
J gene: TRBJ1-2
V gene: TRBV27
CDR3 protein: CASTDRPGNYGYTF
CDR3 DNA: TGTGCCAGCACCGACCGGCCTGGTAACTATGGCTACACCTTC

D gene: -
clone size: -
J gene: TRBJ2-7
V gene: TRBV9
CDR3 protein: CASSPGSGYEQYF
CDR3 DNA: TGTGCCAGCAGCCCGGGGAGCGGCTACGAGCAGTACTTC

D gene: -
clone size: once
J gene: TRBJ2-7
V gene: TRBV9
CDR3 protein: CASSDDSYEQYF
CDR3 DNA: TGTGCCAGCAGCGATGACTCCTACGAGCAGTACTTC

D gene: -
clone size: -
J gene: TRBJ1-2
V gene: TRBV28
CDR3 protein: CASQQSWYGYTF
CDR3 DNA: TGTGCCAGCCAACAGAGCTGGTATGGCTACACCTTC

D gene: -
clone size: -
J gene: TRBJ2-1
V gene: TRBV7-8
CDR3 protein: CASNLPTRANEQFF
CDR3 DNA: TGTGCCAGCAACTTACCTACCCGCGCCAATGAGCAGTTCTTC

D gene: -
clone size: -
J gene: TRBJ2-7
V gene: TRBV27
CDR3 protein: CASSLGRGAYEQYF
CDR3 DNA: TGTGCCAGCAGTTTGGGACGCGGGGCTTACGAGCAGTACTTC

D gene: -
clone size: -
J gene: TRBJ1-5
V gene: TRBV2
CDR3 protein: CASAIRESNQPQHF
CDR3 DNA: TGTGCCAGCGCAATCAGGGAAAGCAATCAGCCCCAGCATTTT

D gene: TRBD1
clone size: -
J gene: TRBJ1-2
V gene: TRBV27
CDR3 protein: CASTLGQGYGYTF
CDR3 DNA: TGTGCCAGCACCTTGGGACAGGGGTATGGCTACACCTTC

D gene: -
clone size: -
J gene: TRBJ1-5
V gene: TRBV27
CDR3 protein: CASSTTDSWEQPQHF
CDR3 DNA: TGTGCCAGCAGTACCACGGACAGCTGGGAGCAGCCCCAGCATTTT

D gene: TRBD1
clone size: few
J gene: TRBJ2-7
V gene: TRBV5-4
CDR3 protein: CASSLGTVDEQYF
CDR3 DNA: TGTGCCAGCAGCCTGGGGACAGTCGACGAGCAGTACTTC

D gene: -
clone size: -
J gene: TRBJ1-5
V gene: TRBV4-1
CDR3 protein: CASSHPPGGQPQHF
CDR3 DNA: TGCGCCAGCAGCCACCCCCCCGGAGGTCAGCCCCAGCATTTT

D gene: -
clone size: -
J gene: TRBJ2-7
V gene: TRBV27
CDR3 protein: CASGPYLGAHEQYF
CDR3 DNA: TGTGCCAGCGGCCCCTACCTGGGGGCCCACGAGCAGTACTTC

D gene: -
clone size: -
J gene: TRBJ1-2
V gene: TRBV2
CDR3 protein: CASTPKGGIYGYTF
CDR3 DNA: TGTGCCAGCACCCCGAAGGGAGGCATCTATGGCTACACCTTC

D gene: TRBD1
clone size: -
J gene: TRBJ1-1
V gene: TRBV6-1
CDR3 protein: CASTQPGQGNTEAFF
CDR3 DNA: TGTGCCAGCACTCAACCGGGACAGGGGAACACTGAAGCTTTCTTT

D gene: -
clone size: -
J gene: TRBJ1-4
V gene: TRBV14
CDR3 protein: CASNTGSGEKLFF
CDR3 DNA: TGTGCCAGCAACACAGGGTCGGGCGAAAAACTGTTTTTT

D gene: -
clone size: -
J gene: TRBJ2-7
V gene: TRBV4-3
CDR3 protein: CASSQDPSFVSPTSYEQYF
CDR3 DNA: TGCGCCAGCAGCCAAGATCCGAGTTTTGTTTCGCCTACTAGTTACGAGCAGTACTTC

D gene: -
clone size: -
J gene: TRBJ2-1
V gene: TRBV7-9
CDR3 protein: CASSFQFEQFF
CDR3 DNA: TGTGCCAGCAGCTTTCAATTTGAGCAGTTCTTC

D gene: TRBD2
clone size: once
J gene: TRBJ2-7
V gene: TRBV4-3
CDR3 protein: CASSQEAGARYEQYF
CDR3 DNA: TGCGCCAGCAGCCAAGAAGCGGGAGCAAGGTACGAGCAGTACTTC

D gene: -
clone size: once
J gene: TRBJ1-1
V gene: TRBV6-1
CDR3 protein: CASSEMGAPMGAFF
CDR3 DNA: TGTGCCAGCAGTGAAATGGGGGCCCCCATGGGGGCTTTCTTT